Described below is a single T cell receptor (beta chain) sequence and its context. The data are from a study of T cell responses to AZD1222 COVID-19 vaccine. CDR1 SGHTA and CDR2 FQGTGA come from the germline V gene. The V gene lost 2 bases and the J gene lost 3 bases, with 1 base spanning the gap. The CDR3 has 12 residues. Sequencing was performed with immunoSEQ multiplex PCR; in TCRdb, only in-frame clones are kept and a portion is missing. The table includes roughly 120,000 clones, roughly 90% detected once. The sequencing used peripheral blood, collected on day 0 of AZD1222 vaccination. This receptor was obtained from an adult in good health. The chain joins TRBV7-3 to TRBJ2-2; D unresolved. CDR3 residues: CASSLDTGELFF. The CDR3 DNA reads TGTGCCAGCAGCTTAGACACCGGGGAGCTGTTTTTT.